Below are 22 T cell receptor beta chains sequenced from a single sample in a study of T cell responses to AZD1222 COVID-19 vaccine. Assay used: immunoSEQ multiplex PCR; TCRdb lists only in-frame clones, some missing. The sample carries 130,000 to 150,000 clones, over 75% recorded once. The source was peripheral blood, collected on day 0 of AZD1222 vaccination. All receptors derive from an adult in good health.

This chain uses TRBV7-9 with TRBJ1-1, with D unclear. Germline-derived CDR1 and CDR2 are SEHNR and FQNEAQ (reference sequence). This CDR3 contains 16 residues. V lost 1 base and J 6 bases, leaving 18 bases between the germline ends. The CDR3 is CASSLGALEGEAEAFF. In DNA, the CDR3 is TGTGCCAGCAGCTTAGGAGCGTTGGAGGGAGAGGCTGAAGCTTTCTTT.

The CDR3 region is CASSRGQPNTEAFF. The DNA of the CDR3 is TGTGCCAGCAGCCGGGGGCAGCCGAACACTGAAGCTTTCTTT. V and J are TRBV3-1 (or the pseudogene TRBV3-2) and TRBJ1-1, with TRBD1 as a possible D gene (6 bases). Germline lookup yields CDR1 LGHDT and CDR2 YNNKEL (reference sequence). The CDR3 runs to 14 residues. With 4 bases removed from V and 1 base from J, the gap between germline ends came to 10 bases.

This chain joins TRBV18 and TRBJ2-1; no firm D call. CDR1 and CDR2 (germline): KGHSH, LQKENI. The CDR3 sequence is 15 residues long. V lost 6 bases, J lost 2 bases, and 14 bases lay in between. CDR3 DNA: TGTGCCAGCTCTCTTGGCCTGACGGCCTACAATGAGCAGTTCTTC. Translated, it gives CASSLGLTAYNEQFF.

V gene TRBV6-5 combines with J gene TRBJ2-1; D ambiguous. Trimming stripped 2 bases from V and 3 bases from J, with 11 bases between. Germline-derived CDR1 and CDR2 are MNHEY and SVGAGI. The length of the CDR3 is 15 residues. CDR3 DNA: TGTGCCAGCAGTTACCCGTCCGGCCTCTACAATGAGCAGTTCTTC. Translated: CASSYPSGLYNEQFF.

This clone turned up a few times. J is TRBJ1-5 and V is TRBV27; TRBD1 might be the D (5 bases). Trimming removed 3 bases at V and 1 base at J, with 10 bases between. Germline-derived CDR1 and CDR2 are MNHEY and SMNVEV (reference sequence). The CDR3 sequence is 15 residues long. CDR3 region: CASSFLGVSNQPQHF. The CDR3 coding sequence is TGTGCCAGCAGTTTTTTGGGGGTGAGCAATCAGCCCCAGCATTTT.

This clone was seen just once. CDR3 nucleotide sequence: TGTGCCAGCAGTTGGGACAGCTATCAGCCCCAGCATTTT. This sequence encodes CASSWDSYQPQHF. The chain couples TRBV28 to TRBJ1-5; TRBD1 matches at 7 bases. The CDR3 is made up of 13 amino acids. Per germline, CDR1 MDHEN and CDR2 SYDVKM. V gave up 4 bases and J gave up 5 bases; unmatched junction bases: 2.

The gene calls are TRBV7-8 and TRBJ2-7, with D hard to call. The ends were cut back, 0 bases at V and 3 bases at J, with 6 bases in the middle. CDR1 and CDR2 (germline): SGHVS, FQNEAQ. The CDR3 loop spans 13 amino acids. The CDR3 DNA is TGTGCCAGCAGCTTAGCTACTCTCTACGAGCAGTACTTC. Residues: CASSLATLYEQYF.

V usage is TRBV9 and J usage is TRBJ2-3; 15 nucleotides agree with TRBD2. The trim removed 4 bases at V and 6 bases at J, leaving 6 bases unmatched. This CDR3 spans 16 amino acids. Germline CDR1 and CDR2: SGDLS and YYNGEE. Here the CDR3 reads CASSKGTSGRYDTQYF. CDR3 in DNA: TGTGCCAGCAGCAAAGGGACTAGCGGGAGGTATGATACGCAGTATTTT.

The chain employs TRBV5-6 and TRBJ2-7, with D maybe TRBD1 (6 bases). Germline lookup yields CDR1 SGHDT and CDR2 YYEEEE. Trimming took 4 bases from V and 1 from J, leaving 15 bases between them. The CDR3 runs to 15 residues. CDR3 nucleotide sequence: TGTGCCAGCAGCGTAACGGGACACGAGTCCTACGAGCAGTACTTC. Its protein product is CASSVTGHESYEQYF.

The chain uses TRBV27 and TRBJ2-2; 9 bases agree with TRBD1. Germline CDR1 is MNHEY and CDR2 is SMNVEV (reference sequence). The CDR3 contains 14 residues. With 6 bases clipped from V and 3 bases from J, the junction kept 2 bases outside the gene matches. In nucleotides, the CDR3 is TGTGCCAGCAGAGGACAGGGGTACACCGGGGAGCTGTTTTTT. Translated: CASRGQGYTGELFF.

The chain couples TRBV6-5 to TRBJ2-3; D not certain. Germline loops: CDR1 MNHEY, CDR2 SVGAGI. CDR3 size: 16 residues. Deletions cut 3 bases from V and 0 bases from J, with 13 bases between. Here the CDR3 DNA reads TGTGCCAGCAGTTATCGGTTGGAGCCTAGCACAGATACGCAGTATTTT. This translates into CASSYRLEPSTDTQYF.

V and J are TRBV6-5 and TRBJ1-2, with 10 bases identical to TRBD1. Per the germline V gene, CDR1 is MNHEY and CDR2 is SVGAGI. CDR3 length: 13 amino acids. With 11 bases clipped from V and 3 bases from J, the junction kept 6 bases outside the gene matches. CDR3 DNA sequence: TGTGCCTCCGCGGGACAGGGGTACTATGGCTACACCTTC. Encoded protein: CASAGQGYYGYTF.

The CDR3, as DNA: TGCGCCAGCAGCCAAGGAGGAGGGGGCCACGGCTACACCTTC. Its protein product is CASSQGGGGHGYTF. The chain has TRBV4-3 and TRBJ1-2, with TRBD1 identical over 7 bases. The CDR3 consists of 14 residues. Trimming at V came to 1 base and at J to 8 bases, leaving 7 bases not matched to a gene. The germline V gene has CDR1 LGHNA and CDR2 YSLEER.

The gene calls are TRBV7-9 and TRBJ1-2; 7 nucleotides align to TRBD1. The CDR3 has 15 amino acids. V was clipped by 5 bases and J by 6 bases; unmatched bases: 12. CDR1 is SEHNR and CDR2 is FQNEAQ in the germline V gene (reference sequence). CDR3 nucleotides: TGTGCCAGCAGCACCGGGGGACAGCGAGGTGATGGCTACACCTTC. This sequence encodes CASSTGGQRGDGYTF.

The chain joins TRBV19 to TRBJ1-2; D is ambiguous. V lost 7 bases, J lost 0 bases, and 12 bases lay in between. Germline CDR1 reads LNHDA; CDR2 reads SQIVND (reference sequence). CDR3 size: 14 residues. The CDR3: CASTQGNSNYGYTF. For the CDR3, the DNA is TGTGCCAGTACTCAAGGAAACTCTAACTATGGCTACACCTTC. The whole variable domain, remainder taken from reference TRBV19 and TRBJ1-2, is DGGITQSPKYLFRKEGQNVTLSCEQNLNHDAMYWYRQDPGQGLRLIYYSQIVNDFQKGDIAEGYSVSREKKESFPLTVTSAQKNPTAFYLCASTQGNSNYGYTFGSGTRLTVV.

The CDR3 here is CASSKGQGKDEQFF. CDR3 coding DNA: TGTGCCAGCAGCAAAGGACAGGGTAAAGATGAGCAGTTCTTC. The rearrangement joins TRBV7-2 to TRBJ2-1; 8 positions agree with TRBD1. CDR1 and CDR2 from the germline V gene are SGHTA and FQGNSA. The V and J ends lost 5 bases and 8 bases, in that order; junction bases with no gene match: 8. The CDR3 spans 14 residues. Combining the CDR3 with reference TRBV7-2 and TRBJ2-1 gives the whole variable domain GAGVSQSPSNKVTEKGKDVELRCDPISGHTALYWYRQSLGQGLEFLIYFQGNSAPDKSGLPSDRFSAERTGGSVSTLTIQRTQQEDSAVYLCASSKGQGKDEQFFGPGTRLTVL.

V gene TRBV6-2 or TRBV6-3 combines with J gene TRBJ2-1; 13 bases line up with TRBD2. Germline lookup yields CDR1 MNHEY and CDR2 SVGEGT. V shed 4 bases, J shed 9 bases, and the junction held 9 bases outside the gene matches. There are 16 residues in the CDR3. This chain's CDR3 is CASSLGLAGHLSEQFF. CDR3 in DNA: TGTGCCAGCAGTTTGGGACTAGCGGGGCATCTATCTGAGCAGTTCTTC.

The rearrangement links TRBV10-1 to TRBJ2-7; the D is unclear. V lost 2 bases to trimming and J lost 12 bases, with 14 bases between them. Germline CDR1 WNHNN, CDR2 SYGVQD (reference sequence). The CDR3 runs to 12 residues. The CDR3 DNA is TGCGCCAGCAGTGAGAATCGCGAGGTGTGGTACTTC. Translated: CASSENREVWYF.

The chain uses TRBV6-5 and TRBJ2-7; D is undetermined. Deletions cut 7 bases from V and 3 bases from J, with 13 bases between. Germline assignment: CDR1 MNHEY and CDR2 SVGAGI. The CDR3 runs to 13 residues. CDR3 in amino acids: CASTRDASYEQYF. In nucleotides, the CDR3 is TGTGCCAGCACTAGAGACGCTAGCTACGAGCAGTACTTC.

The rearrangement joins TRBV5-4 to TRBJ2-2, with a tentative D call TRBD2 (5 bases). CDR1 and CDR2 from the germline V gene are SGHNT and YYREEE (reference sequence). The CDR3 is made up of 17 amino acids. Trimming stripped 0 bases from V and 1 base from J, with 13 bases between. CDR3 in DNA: TGTGCCAGCAGCTTGGCCGATGGAGGCGGGAACACCGGGGAGCTGTTTTTT. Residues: CASSLADGGGNTGELFF.

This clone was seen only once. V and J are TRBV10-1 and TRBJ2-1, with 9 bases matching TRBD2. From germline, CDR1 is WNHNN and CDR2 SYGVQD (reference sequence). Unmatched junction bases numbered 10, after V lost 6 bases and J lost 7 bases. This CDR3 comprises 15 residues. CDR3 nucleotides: TGCGCCAGCAGACAAGCGGGAGGCTCGGGTAATGAGCAGTTCTTC. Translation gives CASRQAGGSGNEQFF.

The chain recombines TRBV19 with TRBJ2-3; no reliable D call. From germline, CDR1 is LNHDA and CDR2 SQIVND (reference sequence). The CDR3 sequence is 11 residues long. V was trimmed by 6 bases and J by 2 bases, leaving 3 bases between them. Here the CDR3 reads CASRDTDTQYF. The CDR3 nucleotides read TGTGCCAGTAGGGACACAGATACGCAGTATTTT. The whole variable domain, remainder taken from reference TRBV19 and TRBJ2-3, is DGGITQSPKYLFRKEGQNVTLSCEQNLNHDAMYWYRQDPGQGLRLIYYSQIVNDFQKGDIAEGYSVSREKKESFPLTVTSAQKNPTAFYLCASRDTDTQYFGPGTRLTVL.